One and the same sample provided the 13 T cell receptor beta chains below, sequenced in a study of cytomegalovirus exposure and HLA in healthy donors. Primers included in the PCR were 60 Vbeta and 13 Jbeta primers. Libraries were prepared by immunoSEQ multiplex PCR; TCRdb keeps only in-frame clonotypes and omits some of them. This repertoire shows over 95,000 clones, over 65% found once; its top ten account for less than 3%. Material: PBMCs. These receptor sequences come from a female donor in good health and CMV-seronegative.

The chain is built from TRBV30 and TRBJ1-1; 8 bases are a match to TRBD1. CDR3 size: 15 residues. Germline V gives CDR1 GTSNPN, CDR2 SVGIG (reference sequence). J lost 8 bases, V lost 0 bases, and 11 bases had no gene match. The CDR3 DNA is TGTGCCTGGAGTGTACGAAGGGTCCGGGACAGGGAAGCTTTCTTT. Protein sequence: CAWSVRRVRDREAFF. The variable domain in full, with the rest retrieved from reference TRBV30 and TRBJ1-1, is SQTIHQWPATLVQPVGSPLSLECTVEGTSNPNLYWYRQAAGRGLQLLFYSVGIGQISSEVPQNLSASRPQDRQFILSSKKLLLSDSGFYLCAWSVRRVRDREAFFGQGTRLTVV.

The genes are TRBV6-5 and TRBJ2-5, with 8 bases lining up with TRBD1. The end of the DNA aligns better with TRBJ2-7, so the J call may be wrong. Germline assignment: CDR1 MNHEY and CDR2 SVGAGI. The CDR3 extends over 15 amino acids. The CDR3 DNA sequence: TGTGCCAGCAGTTACGTGCAGGGGGCCTCCTACGAGCAGTACTTC. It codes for CASSYVQGASYEQYF.

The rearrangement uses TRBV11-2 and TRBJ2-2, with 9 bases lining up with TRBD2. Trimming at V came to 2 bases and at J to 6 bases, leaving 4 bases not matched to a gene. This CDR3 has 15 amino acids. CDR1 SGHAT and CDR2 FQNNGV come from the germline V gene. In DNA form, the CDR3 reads TGTGCCAGCAGCTTAACGTCTAGCGGGGCCGGGGAGCTGTTTTTT. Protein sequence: CASSLTSSGAGELFF.

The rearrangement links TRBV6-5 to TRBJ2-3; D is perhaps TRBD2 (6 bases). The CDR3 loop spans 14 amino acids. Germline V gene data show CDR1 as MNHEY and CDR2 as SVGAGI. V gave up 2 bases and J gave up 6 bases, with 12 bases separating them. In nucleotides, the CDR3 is TGTGCCAGCAGTTACGGGGCGGGGAGTGATACGCAGTATTTT. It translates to CASSYGAGSDTQYF.

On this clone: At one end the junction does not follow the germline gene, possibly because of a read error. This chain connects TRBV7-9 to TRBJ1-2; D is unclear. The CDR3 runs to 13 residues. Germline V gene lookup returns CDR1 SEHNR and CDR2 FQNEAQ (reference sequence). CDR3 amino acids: CSSSLGLNYGYTF. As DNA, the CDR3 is TGTTCCAGCAGCTTAGGGCTTAACTATGGCTACACCTTC.

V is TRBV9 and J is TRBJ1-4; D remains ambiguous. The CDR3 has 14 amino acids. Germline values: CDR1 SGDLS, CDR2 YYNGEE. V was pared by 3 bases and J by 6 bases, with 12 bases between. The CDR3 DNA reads TGTGCCAGCAGCGAAGGGCGGGGTGATGAAAAACTGTTTTTT. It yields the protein CASSEGRGDEKLFF.

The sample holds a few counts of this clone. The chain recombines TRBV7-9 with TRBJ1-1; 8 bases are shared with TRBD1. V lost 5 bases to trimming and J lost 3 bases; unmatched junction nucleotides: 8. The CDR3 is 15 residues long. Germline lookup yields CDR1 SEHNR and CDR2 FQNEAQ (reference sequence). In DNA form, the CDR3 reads TGTGCCAGCAGCCTCGGACAGGGTGCGTACACTGAAGCTTTCTTT. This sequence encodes CASSLGQGAYTEAFF. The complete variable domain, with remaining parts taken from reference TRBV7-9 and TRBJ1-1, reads DTGVSQNPRHKITKRGQNVTFRCDPISEHNRLYWYRQTLGQGPEFLTYFQNEAQLEKSRLLSDRFSAERPKGSFSTLEIQRTEQGDSAMYLCASSLGQGAYTEAFFGQGTRLTVV.

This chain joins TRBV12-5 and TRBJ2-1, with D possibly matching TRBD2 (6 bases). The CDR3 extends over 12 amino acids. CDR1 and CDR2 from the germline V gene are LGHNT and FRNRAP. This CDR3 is CAWGENYNEQFF. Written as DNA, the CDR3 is TGTGCGTGGGGGGAGAACTACAATGAGCAGTTCTTC.

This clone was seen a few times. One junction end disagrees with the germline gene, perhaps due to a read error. CDR3 residues: CSSSSDSAEQYF. The CDR3 DNA reads TGTTCCAGCAGCTCCGACAGCGCCGAGCAGTACTTC. The chain combines TRBV7-9 with TRBJ2-7; D possibly corresponds to TRBD1 (5 bases). This CDR3 contains 12 residues. Per the germline V gene, CDR1 is SEHNR and CDR2 is FQNEAQ (reference sequence). Full variable domain (rest looked up from reference TRBV7-9 and TRBJ2-7): DTGVSQNPRHKITKRGQNVTFRCDPISEHNRLYWYRQTLGQGPEFLTYFQNEAQLEKSRLLSDRFSAERPKGSFSTLEIQRTEQGDSAMYLCSSSSDSAEQYFGPGTRLTVT.

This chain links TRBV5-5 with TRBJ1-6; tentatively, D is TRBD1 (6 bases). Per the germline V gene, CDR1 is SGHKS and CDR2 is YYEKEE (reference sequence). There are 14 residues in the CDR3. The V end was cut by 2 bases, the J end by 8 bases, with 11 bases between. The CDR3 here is CASSFGDTHSPLHF. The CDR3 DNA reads TGTGCCAGCAGCTTTGGGGACACCCATTCACCCCTCCACTTT. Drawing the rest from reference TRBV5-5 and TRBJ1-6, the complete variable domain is DAGVTQSPTHLIKTRGQQVTLRCSPISGHKSVSWYQQVLGQGPQFIFQYYEKEERGRGNFPDRFSARQFPNYSSELNVNALLLGDSALYLCASSFGDTHSPLHFGNGTRLTVT.

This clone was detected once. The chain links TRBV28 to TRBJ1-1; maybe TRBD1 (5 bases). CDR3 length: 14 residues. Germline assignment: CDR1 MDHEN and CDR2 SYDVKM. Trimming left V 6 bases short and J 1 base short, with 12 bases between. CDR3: CASRPMGQNTEAFF. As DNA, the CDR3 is TGTGCCAGCAGACCCATGGGGCAGAACACTGAAGCTTTCTTT.

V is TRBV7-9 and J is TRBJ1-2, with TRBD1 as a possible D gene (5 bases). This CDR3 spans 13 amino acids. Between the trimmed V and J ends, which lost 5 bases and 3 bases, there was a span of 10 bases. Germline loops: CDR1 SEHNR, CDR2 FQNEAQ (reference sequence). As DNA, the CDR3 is TGTGCCAGCAGCCTGGGGCCGTACTATGGCTACACCTTC. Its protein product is CASSLGPYYGYTF.

The DNA of the CDR3 is TGTGCCAGCAGTGACCGGGGACAGGGGACGGAGGAGCAGTACTTC. It translates to CASSDRGQGTEEQYF. The chain employs TRBV27 and TRBJ2-7, with 10 nucleotides matching TRBD1. Germline CDR1 and CDR2: MNHEY and SMNVEV (reference sequence). V was pared by 5 bases and J by 7 bases, with 11 bases of the junction left unmatched. The CDR3 has 15 amino acids.